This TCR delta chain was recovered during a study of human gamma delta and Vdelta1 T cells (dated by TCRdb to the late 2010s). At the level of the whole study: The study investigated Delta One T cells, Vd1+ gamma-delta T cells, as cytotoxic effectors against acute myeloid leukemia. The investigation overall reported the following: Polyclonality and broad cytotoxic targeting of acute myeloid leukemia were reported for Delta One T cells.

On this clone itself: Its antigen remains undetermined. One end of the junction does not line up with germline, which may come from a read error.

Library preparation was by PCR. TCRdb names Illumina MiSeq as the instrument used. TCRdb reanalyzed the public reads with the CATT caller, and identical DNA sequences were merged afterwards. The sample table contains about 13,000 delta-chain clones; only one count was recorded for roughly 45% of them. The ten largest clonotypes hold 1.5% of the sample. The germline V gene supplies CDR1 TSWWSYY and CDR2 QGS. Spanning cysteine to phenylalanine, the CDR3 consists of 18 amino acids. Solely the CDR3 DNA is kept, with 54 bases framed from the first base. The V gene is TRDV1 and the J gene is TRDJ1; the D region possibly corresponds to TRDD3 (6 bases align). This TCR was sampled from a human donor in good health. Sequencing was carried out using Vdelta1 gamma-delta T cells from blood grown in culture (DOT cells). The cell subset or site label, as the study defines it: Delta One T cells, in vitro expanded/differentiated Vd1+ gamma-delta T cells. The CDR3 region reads CALGERRILGSNTNKLIF. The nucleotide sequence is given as TGTGCTCTTGGGGAACGGCGCATACTGGGTTCGAACACCAATAAACTCATCTTT.